In its sample, the clone carrying this T cell receptor (beta chain) was seen a few times. The source of the sample is a study of response to subunit inactivated influenza vaccine. The V gene lost 5 bases and the J gene lost 0 bases, with 13 bases spanning the gap. CDR1 MDHEN and CDR2 SYDVKM come from the germline V gene. This CDR3 comprises 15 residues. TCRdb analysed the RT-PCR reads with MiXCR anew, one entry per CDR3 protein. The sample carries around 650,000 distinct CDR3 sequences, 15% to 19% recorded once. Sequencing used PBMCs from blood, obtained 11 to 12 days after vaccination. The TCR sequence derives from a man aged 50 or older who received an inactivated influenza vaccine. The V call is TRBV28, the J call TRBJ2-5, with D possibly TRBD1 on 5 matching bases. The CDR3 coding sequence is TGTGCCAGCAGTCACCTGCAGGGTTACCAAGAGACCCAGTACTTC. Translating it yields CASSHLQGYQETQYF.